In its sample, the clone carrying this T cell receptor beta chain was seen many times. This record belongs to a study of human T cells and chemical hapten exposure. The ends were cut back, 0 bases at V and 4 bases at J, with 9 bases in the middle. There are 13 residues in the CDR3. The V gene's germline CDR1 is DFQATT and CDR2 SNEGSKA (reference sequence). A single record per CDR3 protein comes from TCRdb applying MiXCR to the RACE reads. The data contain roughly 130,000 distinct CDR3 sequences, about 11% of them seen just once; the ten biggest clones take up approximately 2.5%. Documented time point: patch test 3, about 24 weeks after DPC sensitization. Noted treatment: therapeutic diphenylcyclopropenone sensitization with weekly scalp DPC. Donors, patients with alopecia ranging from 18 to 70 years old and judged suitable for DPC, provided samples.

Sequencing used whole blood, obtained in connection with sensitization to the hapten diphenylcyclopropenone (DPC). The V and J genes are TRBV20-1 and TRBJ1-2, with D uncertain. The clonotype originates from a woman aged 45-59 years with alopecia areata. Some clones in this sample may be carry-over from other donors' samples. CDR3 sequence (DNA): TGCAGTGCTAGAGACCATCTGTTCTATGGCTACACCTTC. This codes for CSARDHLFYGYTF.